The 30 T cell receptor beta chains reported below all come from one sample, sequenced in a study of cytomegalovirus exposure and HLA in healthy donors. The primer mix had 60 Vbeta and 13 Jbeta primers. Clones were sequenced by immunoSEQ multiplex PCR, and TCRdb holds only the in-frame ones, with some missing. The sample lists under 150,000 clones, around a tenth occurring once. The specimen was PBMCs. The receptors here all came from a male donor in good health and CMV-seronegative.

This clone was seen only a few times. The chain carries TRBV6-6 and TRBJ2-7, with a tentative D call TRBD1 (5 bases). Germline lookup yields CDR1 MNHNY and CDR2 SVGAGI (reference sequence). The CDR3 is 14 amino acids. V was cut by 5 bases and J by 0 bases, with 11 bases left in between. DNA for the CDR3: TGTGCCAGCAGTGGACGCAGGGACTCCTACGAGCAGTACTTC. Translated: CASSGRRDSYEQYF.

This clone came up a few times. The chain employs TRBV7-2 and TRBJ2-7; TRBD2 matches 13 bases. CDR3 size: 15 residues. Unmatched junction bases numbered 8, after V lost 5 bases and J lost 7 bases. Looked up from germline, CDR1 is SGHTA and CDR2 is FQGNSA. This CDR3 is CASSVGTSGAGEQYF. The CDR3 DNA follows: TGTGCCAGCAGCGTTGGGACTAGCGGGGCGGGGGAGCAGTACTTC.

The J gene is TRBJ2-3, the V gene TRBV29-1; 9 positions match TRBD1. The V gene end was trimmed by 3 bases and the J gene end by 4 bases; junction bases not matched to a gene: 5. Germline values: CDR1 SQVTM, CDR2 ANQGSEA. This CDR3 region has 14 residues. The CDR3 here is CSVDGTGNADTQYF. CDR3 nucleotides: TGCAGCGTTGACGGGACAGGGAACGCAGATACGCAGTATTTT.

The gene calls are TRBV10-3 and TRBJ2-7; D is undetermined. This CDR3 is built from 12 residues. The germline V and J ends were trimmed by 0 bases and 3 bases, with 3 bases remaining between them. The germline gives CDR1 ENHRY, CDR2 SYGVKD. CDR3 sequence (DNA): TGTGCCATCAGTGAGTCCCGCTACGAGCAGTACTTC. It codes for CAISESRYEQYF.

The DNA for the CDR3 is TGTGCCAGCTTCGGGGGTAGTGGGTACAATGAGCAGTTCTTC. Translating gives CASFGGSGYNEQFF. This chain links TRBV27 with TRBJ2-1; D may be TRBD2 (6 bases). The V and J ends lost 8 bases and 4 bases respectively, with 15 bases between them. CDR1 and CDR2 from the germline V gene are MNHEY and SMNVEV (reference sequence). CDR3 length: 14 residues.

This clone came up a few times. The DNA for the CDR3 is TGTGCCACAAGTACGGGATGGACAGGCGTGACTGAAGCTTTCTTT. Its protein is CATSTGWTGVTEAFF. This rearrangement joins TRBV19 to TRBJ1-1, with TRBD1 identical over 7 bases. CDR3 length: 15 amino acids. Germline values: CDR1 LNHDA, CDR2 SQIVND (reference sequence). V shed 10 bases, J shed 5 bases, and the junction held 16 bases outside the gene matches.

This clone was seen a handful of times. The CDR3 here is CASRSNLEAFF. For the CDR3, the DNA is TGTGCCAGCAGGAGCAATCTAGAAGCTTTCTTT. This chain links TRBV6-5 with TRBJ1-1; D call uncertain. This CDR3 contains 11 residues. Germline V gives CDR1 MNHEY, CDR2 SVGAGI. Trimming left V 6 bases short and J 8 bases short, with 10 bases between.

The CDR3 region has the DNA TGTGCCAGCAGCCACGGGGGTGGGTGGAATGAAAAACTGTTTTTT. It specifies CASSHGGGWNEKLFF. V and J are TRBV5-6 and TRBJ1-4, with a weak D call TRBD1 (5 bases). The germline V and J ends were trimmed by 4 bases and 5 bases, with 15 bases remaining between them. Germline loops: CDR1 SGHDT, CDR2 YYEEEE. This CDR3 has 15 amino acids.

This clone came up a few times. CDR3 amino acids: CSVEDLAGDTEAFF. The CDR3 bases are TGCAGCGTTGAAGATCTGGCAGGGGACACTGAAGCTTTCTTT. The chain combines TRBV29-1 with TRBJ1-1; D perhaps matches TRBD1 (6 bases). This CDR3 region has 14 residues. The ends were cut back, 0 bases at V and 3 bases at J, with 11 bases in the middle. Per the germline V gene, CDR1 is SQVTM and CDR2 is ANQGSEA.

This clone has just a few counts. V usage is TRBV4-2 and J usage is TRBJ2-1; unclear D gene. V lost 3 bases and J 6 bases, leaving 15 bases between the germline ends. The CDR3 spans 15 residues. Germline V lookup: CDR1 LGHNA, CDR2 YNFKEQ. The CDR3 coding sequence is TGTGCCAGCAGCCACTCAAACGCAGTTGGCAATGAGCAGTTCTTC. Encoded protein: CASSHSNAVGNEQFF.

The chain couples TRBV4-3 to TRBJ1-3; 10 bases match TRBD1. J was trimmed by 4 bases and V by 4 bases; bases with no gene match: 7. The CDR3 is made up of 16 amino acids. The V gene's germline CDR1 is LGHNA and CDR2 YSLEER. The CDR3 spells CASSRDRGRIGNTIYF. DNA of the CDR3: TGCGCCAGCAGCCGAGACAGGGGGCGAATCGGAAACACCATATATTTT.

This clone was seen a few times. J is TRBJ2-7 and V is TRBV9; 9 nucleotides line up with TRBD1. Germline CDR1 SGDLS, CDR2 YYNGEE. Unmatched junction bases numbered 0, after V lost 2 bases and J lost 0 bases. The CDR3 is 14 amino acids. The CDR3 is CASSVTGGSYEQYF. The CDR3 nucleotides read TGTGCCAGCAGCGTGACAGGGGGCTCCTACGAGCAGTACTTC.

This clone turned up a few times. The chain employs TRBV4-3 and TRBJ2-3; 7 bases are shared with TRBD2. Germline loops: CDR1 LGHNA, CDR2 YSLEER. The trim removed 0 bases at V and 4 bases at J, leaving 4 bases unmatched. CDR3 length: 15 amino acids. CDR3 nucleotides: TGCGCCAGCAGCCAAGAGTGGCGGGGGTCAGATACGCAGTATTTT. It encodes CASSQEWRGSDTQYF.

V and J are TRBV7-9 and TRBJ1-4; a possible D gene is TRBD1 (5 bases). CDR3 size: 15 residues. Germline V gene data show CDR1 as SEHNR and CDR2 as FQNEAQ (reference sequence). The V and J ends lost 1 base and 5 bases respectively, with 11 bases between them. CDR3 DNA sequence: TGTGCCAGCAGCTTAGTGCAGGGATCGAATGAAAAACTGTTTTTT. Protein sequence: CASSLVQGSNEKLFF.

This clone was detected only once. This rearrangement joins TRBV28 to TRBJ2-7; possible D gene TRBD2, 6 bases. V was pared by 2 bases and J by 1 base, with 12 bases between. Germline values: CDR1 MDHEN, CDR2 SYDVKM. The CDR3 has 15 amino acids. CDR3 region: CASSLEGTLSYEQYF. The CDR3 DNA sequence: TGTGCCAGCAGTTTAGAAGGGACTTTGTCCTACGAGCAGTACTTC.

This sequence joins TRBV7-2 and TRBJ2-3, with a tentative D call TRBD2 (6 bases). From germline, CDR1 is SGHTA and CDR2 FQGNSA. Trimming stripped 2 bases from V and 9 bases from J, with 9 bases between. There are 12 residues in the CDR3. CDR3 in amino acids: CASSLWGETQYF. In DNA form, the CDR3 reads TGTGCCAGCAGCTTATGGGGGGAGACGCAGTATTTT.

This clone was seen a handful of times. The chain's CDR3 is CASSLAGEPQHF. CDR3 coding DNA: TGTGCCAGCAGCTTGGCGGGGGAGCCCCAGCATTTT. V gene TRBV5-6 combines with J gene TRBJ1-5, with D possibly TRBD1 on 5 matching bases. CDR3 length equals 12 residues. V gave up 0 bases and J gave up 8 bases, with 6 bases separating them. Germline CDR1 is SGHDT and CDR2 is YYEEEE.

This clone was seen only a few times. The chain links TRBV19 to TRBJ1-5; D perhaps matches TRBD1 (5 bases). Germline loops: CDR1 LNHDA, CDR2 SQIVND (reference sequence). The CDR3 extends over 15 amino acids. V was pared by 1 base and J by 3 bases, with 10 bases between. DNA for the CDR3: TGTGCCAGTAGTATAGGGAGGGGATACAATCAGCCCCAGCATTTT. This gives the protein CASSIGRGYNQPQHF. Full variable domain (missing parts from reference TRBV19 and TRBJ1-5): DGGITQSPKYLFRKEGQNVTLSCEQNLNHDAMYWYRQDPGQGLRLIYYSQIVNDFQKGDIAEGYSVSREKKESFPLTVTSAQKNPTAFYLCASSIGRGYNQPQHFGDGTRLSIL.

This clone occurred a few times. V gene TRBV7-2 combines with J gene TRBJ1-6, with 8 bases that match TRBD1. The germline CDR1 and CDR2 sequences are SGHTA and FQGNSA. With 5 bases clipped from V and 5 bases from J, the junction kept 2 bases outside the gene matches. This CDR3 spans 14 amino acids. In nucleotides, the CDR3 is TGTGCCAGCAGCCCGACAGGGGATAATTCACCCCTCCACTTT. Translation gives CASSPTGDNSPLHF.

CDR3 sequence: CASSDSSSGSNEQFF. CDR3 nucleotides: TGTGCCAGCAGTGACTCATCTAGCGGGAGCAATGAGCAGTTCTTC. This chain links TRBV6-4 with TRBJ2-1; the match to TRBD2 covers 10 bases. Germline V gene sequence: CDR1 MRHNA, CDR2 SNTAGT. The trim removed 0 bases at V and 6 bases at J, leaving 2 bases unmatched. The CDR3 is 15 amino acids.

This clone was observed a few times. J is TRBJ1-1 and V is TRBV5-5; weak D call: TRBD1 (6 bases). The CDR3 is made up of 14 amino acids. V lost 1 base to trimming and J lost 10 bases, with 17 bases between them. From germline, CDR1 is SGHKS and CDR2 YYEKEE (reference sequence). The CDR3 DNA follows: TGTGCCAGCAGCTTGAACCCGACAGGCGTGGTAGCTTTCTTT. Translating it yields CASSLNPTGVVAFF. Supplemented by reference TRBV5-5 and TRBJ1-1, the full variable domain reads DAGVTQSPTHLIKTRGQQVTLRCSPISGHKSVSWYQQVLGQGPQFIFQYYEKEERGRGNFPDRFSARQFPNYSSELNVNALLLGDSALYLCASSLNPTGVVAFFGQGTRLTVV.

The chain has TRBV18 and TRBJ1-1; D is ambiguous. V dropped 3 bases and J dropped 7 bases, with 21 bases sitting between them. Germline CDR1 and CDR2: KGHSH and LQKENI. This CDR3 comprises 16 residues. CDR3 in amino acids: CASSPDRGDLKGEAFF. Written as DNA, the CDR3 is TGTGCCAGCTCACCCGACCGGGGTGACCTAAAAGGTGAAGCTTTCTTT.

The chain combines TRBV5-6 with TRBJ2-3; 7 bases are a match to TRBD2. This CDR3 is 14 amino acids long. The germline V gene has CDR1 SGHDT and CDR2 YYEEEE. J gave up 2 bases and V 3 bases, and 3 bases lay outside the gene matches. CDR3 amino acids: CASSSSGYTDTQYF. The CDR3 DNA is TGTGCCAGCAGCTCTAGCGGCTACACAGATACGCAGTATTTT.

V gene TRBV7-8 combines with J gene TRBJ1-5; weak D call: TRBD1 (5 bases). Germline CDR1 and CDR2: SGHVS and FQNEAQ. The V gene lost 2 bases and the J gene lost 4 bases, with 12 bases spanning the gap. The CDR3 extends over 15 amino acids. CDR3 sequence: CASSLWGEANQPQHF. For the CDR3, the DNA is TGTGCCAGCAGCTTATGGGGGGAGGCTAATCAGCCCCAGCATTTT.

This clone has only a few counts. The chain joins TRBV10-3 to TRBJ2-1; 7 bases agree with TRBD1. The J segment lost 9 bases and the V segment lost 7 bases, leaving 9 bases of the junction unmatched. Germline V gene sequence: CDR1 ENHRY, CDR2 SYGVKD. CDR3 length: 13 residues. The CDR3 DNA follows: TGTGCCATCACCACCCGGGCAGGGGGTGAGCAGTTCTTC. It encodes CAITTRAGGEQFF.

The rearrangement links TRBV7-2 to TRBJ2-7, with D unclear. The V end lost 4 bases, the J end lost 3 bases, and 16 bases lay between the germline ends. There are 15 residues in the CDR3. Germline V gene data show CDR1 as SGHTA and CDR2 as FQGNSA. CDR3 in amino acids: CASSSGTVGIYEQYF. CDR3 sequence (DNA): TGTGCCAGCAGCTCAGGTACAGTGGGCATCTACGAGCAGTACTTC.

This clone was counted a few times. The gene calls are TRBV6-1 and TRBJ2-7, with TRBD2 matching over 9 bases. V shed 4 bases and J 5 bases; nucleotides not matched to a gene: 6. CDR3 size: 14 residues. Germline V gives CDR1 MNHNS, CDR2 SASEGT. Here the CDR3 reads CASSALAGVDEQYF. The CDR3 DNA follows: TGTGCCAGCAGTGCTTTAGCGGGAGTGGACGAGCAGTACTTC.

The chain recombines TRBV28 with TRBJ2-7; the match to TRBD2 covers 8 bases. The CDR3 consists of 16 residues. V trimming: 6 bases; J trimming: 2 bases; junction bases outside the gene matches: 12. Germline V gene lookup returns CDR1 MDHEN and CDR2 SYDVKM. The CDR3 region has the DNA TGTGCCAGCAGCTTCTCGCTAGCGGGCTTAACCTACGAGCAGTACTTC. Translation gives CASSFSLAGLTYEQYF.

The CDR3 DNA follows: TGTGCCAGCAGCTTAGGAGTGAGCAATCAGCCCCAGCATTTT. As protein: CASSLGVSNQPQHF. The rearrangement joins TRBV7-2 to TRBJ1-5; no reliable D call. Germline lookup yields CDR1 SGHTA and CDR2 FQGNSA. This CDR3 is built from 14 residues. Trimming took off 1 base at V and 1 base at J, with 5 bases between the two ends. The full variable domain, its missing parts supplied by reference TRBV7-2 and TRBJ1-5, is GAGVSQSPSNKVTEKGKDVELRCDPISGHTALYWYRQSLGQGLEFLIYFQGNSAPDKSGLPSDRFSAERTGGSVSTLTIQRTQQEDSAVYLCASSLGVSNQPQHFGDGTRLSIL.

The chain couples TRBV7-9 to TRBJ2-4, with D perhaps matching TRBD2 (6 bases). Germline V gene lookup returns CDR1 SEHNR and CDR2 FQNEAQ (reference sequence). The V gene lost 4 bases and the J gene lost 8 bases, with 18 bases spanning the gap. This CDR3 has 15 residues. The CDR3 is CASSSDAREVDIQYF. CDR3 bases: TGTGCCAGCAGCTCGGATGCTAGGGAGGTCGACATTCAGTACTTC. The whole variable domain, filled in from reference TRBV7-9 and TRBJ2-4, reads DTGVSQNPRHKITKRGQNVTFRCDPISEHNRLYWYRQTLGQGPEFLTYFQNEAQLEKSRLLSDRFSAERPKGSFSTLEIQRTEQGDSAMYLCASSSDAREVDIQYFGAGTRLSVL.